These T cell receptor beta chains were read from a single sample in a study of blood T cell repertoires in COVID-19. Here immunoSEQ multiplex PCR was the method, and the copy in TCRdb shows in-frame clones only, minus some. The table includes more than 250,000 clones, around 86% detected once. The sample comprised peripheral blood. The receptor source for this set is a man aged 45 to 65 with active or convalescent COVID-19. Both conserved end residues are part of each CDR3. Expanded clones get a size class; other rows say once, few or many, or leave the size out.

v_call clone_size cdr3_aa
TRBV7-2 . CASSSQGGTGTYEQYF
TRBV11-1 . CASSFGTSGRSDTQYF
TRBV7-2 . CASSFAPSAVTYEQYF
TRBV18 few CASSPGEATEAFF
TRBV4-3 . CASSKTTGSTYGYTF
TRBV5-1 . CASRSGTGGNEQFF
TRBV7-9 . CASSFPDNTEAFF
TRBV7-9 few CASSSQGSGYGYTF
TRBV6-2/TRBV6-3 few CASSLDYEQYF
TRBV6-5 once CASIEGGEFYEQYF
TRBV6-1 . CASSEGGTGGSPLHF
TRBV2 . CASSPGGGTGELFF
TRBV7-2 few CASSFGTGKAYEQYF
TRBV30 . CAWSIAGGRETQYF
TRBV7-8 . CASSLGFPSGTTYEQYF
TRBV27 . CASSDQDAGKTQYF
TRBV7-3 . CASSPTSSPLEQYF
TRBV2 . CASNSGTSGYNEQFF
TRBV7-3 . CASSDRGRSTGELFF
TRBV30 . CAWSKHRSGTGDSPLHF
TRBV14 . CASSQVGRGMEEKLFF
TRBV7-2 . CASSPGQNYGYTF
TRBV24-1 . CATSDGTGLYEQYF
TRBV6-5 . CASRWTGGREQYF
TRBV28 . CASTTFGGGGGETQYF
TRBV6-5 . CASSSSSGGYNEQFF
TRBV20-1 . CSASLAGAYEQYF
TRBV27 . CASSSRGSYGYTF
TRBV28 . CASNPGDTGTYEQYF
TRBV5-6 . CASSLAQGVIIEKLFF
TRBV7-9 . CASSLTGTGNTEAFF
TRBV28 . CASSSPFRLAGSDTQYF
TRBV5-8 . CASSFPGQSGELFF
TRBV28 . CASSSAGPDTQYF
TRBV7-6 . CASSLEHGGSPLHF
TRBV19 . CAKRRDFYGYTF
TRBV5-5 . CASSKGLAGGYDPDTQYF